The clone carrying this T cell receptor beta chain was counted only a few times. This sample stems from a study of human T cells and chemical hapten exposure. Looking at the study overall: Small pooled library volume differences chiefly drove per-sample TCR yield variation.

MiXCR, applied by TCRdb to the RACE reads, yields one record per CDR3 protein. The table shows roughly 190,000 distinct CDR3 sequences, with about 22% occurring only once. The sample's time point: patch test 1, 2 weeks after DPC sensitization. This sample's treatment: therapeutic diphenylcyclopropenone sensitization with weekly scalp DPC. Every patch test was put on after a blood sample was taken. The CDR3 totals 17 residues. CDR1 is SQVTM, CDR2 ANQGSEA, per germline. The V gene end was trimmed by 4 bases and the J gene end by 0 bases; junction bases not matched to a gene: 10. This TCR was recovered from a woman in her forties or fifties with alopecia areata. Some clones in this sample may be carry-over from other donors' samples. The chain links TRBV29-1 to TRBJ2-1; TRBD2 aligns across 9 bases. The starting material was whole blood, obtained in connection with sensitization to the hapten diphenylcyclopropenone (DPC). This chain's CDR3 is CSVVGLARWGSYNEQFF. The CDR3 DNA reads TGCAGCGTTGTTGGACTAGCGCGATGGGGCTCCTACAATGAGCAGTTCTTC.